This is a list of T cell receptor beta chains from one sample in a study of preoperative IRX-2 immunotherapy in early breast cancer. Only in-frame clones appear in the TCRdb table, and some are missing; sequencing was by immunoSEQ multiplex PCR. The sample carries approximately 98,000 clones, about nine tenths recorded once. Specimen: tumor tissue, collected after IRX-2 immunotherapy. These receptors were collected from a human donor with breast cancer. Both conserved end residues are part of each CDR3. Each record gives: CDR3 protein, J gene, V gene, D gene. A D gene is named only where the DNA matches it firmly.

CSVEGQDYEQYF TRBJ2-7 TRBV29-1 .
CASSLVQGLYEQYF TRBJ2-7 TRBV5-1 .
CASRDMGNTEAFF TRBJ1-1 TRBV28 .
CASSPQIVYGYTF TRBJ1-2 TRBV28 .
CATSPLGTSSGGYTF TRBJ1-2 TRBV15 .
CASSGIAGGYNEQFF TRBJ2-1 TRBV6-8 TRBD2
CASSPEGAQGTDTQYF TRBJ2-3 TRBV18 TRBD1
CASSSNEKLFF TRBJ1-4 TRBV19 .
CATSRDPTSGLYNEQFF TRBJ2-1 TRBV15 TRBD2
CSVEDLRTDSPLHF TRBJ1-6 TRBV29-1 .
CASSSRTGGAQTEAFF TRBJ1-1 TRBV7-4 TRBD1
CASSPRQAEAFF TRBJ1-1 TRBV18 .
CASSLEGASTEAFF TRBJ1-1 TRBV28 TRBD1
CASSANRSNQPQHF TRBJ1-5 TRBV10-1 .
CASSLTGTLKETQYF TRBJ2-5 TRBV7-1 .
CASSPDSQDTQYF TRBJ2-3 TRBV18 .
CASSGTNYNEQFF TRBJ2-1 TRBV7-1 .
CASSLTSGGPSSYEQYF TRBJ2-7 TRBV11-3 TRBD2
CAISFDRGSTEAFF TRBJ1-1 TRBV6-8 TRBD1
CASSGGLAGGGYEQYF TRBJ2-7 TRBV7-1 TRBD2
CASRRDRGVKNTEAFF TRBJ1-1 TRBV9 TRBD1
CASSYSTARTYEQYF TRBJ2-7 TRBV6-8 .
CAISEGRGVGNQPQHF TRBJ1-5 TRBV6-1 .
CASSRGEVATDTQYF TRBJ2-3 TRBV18 .
CASKTTGGNQGYTF TRBJ1-2 TRBV6-8 .
CASSLVTSGSTELFF TRBJ2-2 TRBV5-1 TRBD2
CAISESEGGPSYEQYF TRBJ2-7 TRBV10-3 .
CASSSLSRGSYNEQFF TRBJ2-1 TRBV28 .
CASSPRAVGYGYTF TRBJ1-2 TRBV18 .
CASSPEVSGNTIYF TRBJ1-3 TRBV5-1 .
CASSAYPPESTDTQYF TRBJ2-3 TRBV6-8 .
CASSLPPRIPSTDTQYF TRBJ2-3 TRBV7-1 .
CASSTQGQSGNTIYF TRBJ1-3 TRBV19 TRBD1
CASSTNPGLAGVNEQFF TRBJ2-1 TRBV19 TRBD2
CATLGTSSYEQYF TRBJ2-7 TRBV19 .